This record covers a single T cell receptor (beta chain). What it binds is unknown. The data are from a study of T cell responses to AZD1222 COVID-19 vaccine. General study results and limits: Nearly half of unique spike-specific TCRs reportedly avoided B.1.351 and B.1.1.7 mutated regions.

Germline V gene lookup returns CDR1 MGHRA and CDR2 YSYEKL. This CDR3 is built from 16 residues. V lost 3 bases and J 4 bases, leaving 18 bases between the germline ends. The table came from immunoSEQ multiplex PCR; TCRdb's copy has only in-frame clones and leaves some out. Altogether 100,000 to 150,000 clones are present, roughly 85% being singletons, with the ten largest covering about 7.9%. V and J are TRBV4-1 and TRBJ1-2; D gene uncertain. The sequence was obtained from an adult who received the MenACWY meningococcal vaccine as a control. The material was peripheral blood, obtained 28 days after the second dose of the MenACWY control vaccine. For the CDR3, the DNA is TGCGCCAGCAGCCAGGGCCAAGGTTTAGGTACCTATGGCTACACCTTC. Its protein product is CASSQGQGLGTYGYTF.